The 21 T cell receptor beta chains below come from one sample, sequenced in a study of a mutant IDH1 vaccine in newly diagnosed glioma. Here immunoSEQ multiplex PCR was the method, and the copy in TCRdb shows in-frame clones only, minus some. The sample carries some 64,000 clones, approximately 80% recorded once. Time point indicated: week 11, during vaccination. A 20-mer mutant IDH1 peptide at 300 ug was injected subcutaneously with topical imiquimod. No cognate antigen is known for these TCRs. Sequenced here: PBMCs, sampled from a glioma patient whose treatment included an IDH1 peptide vaccine. The receptors come from a man in his fifties with glioma.

This chain joins TRBV6-1 and TRBJ2-5, with 7 bases fitting TRBD2. V dropped 3 bases and J dropped 7; count of bases not matched to a gene: 8. The CDR3 is 14 amino acids. Germline V CDR1 and CDR2: MNHNS, SASEGT. CDR3 region: CASSEWGGPVTQYF. The CDR3 coding sequence is TGTGCCAGCAGTGAGTGGGGAGGGCCAGTGACCCAGTACTTC.

The chain combines TRBV2 with TRBJ2-5; D assignment may be TRBD1 or TRBD2 (5 bases each). The CDR3 runs to 14 residues. In germline, CDR1 is SNHLY, CDR2 FYNNEI. Trimming left V 5 bases short and J 1 base short, with 11 bases between. CDR3 DNA: TGTGCCAGCAGTACCCGGGACGGCCAAGAGACCCAGTACTTC. Translation gives CASSTRDGQETQYF.

The rearrangement links TRBV10-3 to TRBJ2-7; D is possibly TRBD2 (6 bases). This CDR3 has 13 residues. Trimming removed 6 bases at V and 2 bases at J, with 11 bases between. Germline V gene lookup returns CDR1 ENHRY and CDR2 SYGVKD. This chain's CDR3 is CAISFGGTYEQYF. DNA for the CDR3: TGTGCCATCAGCTTCGGCGGGACCTACGAGCAGTACTTC.

The rearrangement links TRBV27 to TRBJ2-7, with a weak D call TRBD1 (6 bases). CDR3 length: 16 residues. The germline V gene has CDR1 MNHEY and CDR2 SMNVEV (reference sequence). V lost 5 bases and J 6 bases, leaving 23 bases between the germline ends. The CDR3 loop is CASSPTKGGYLTEQYF. CDR3 coding DNA: TGTGCCAGCAGTCCAACTAAAGGGGGTTATCTGACCGAGCAGTACTTC.

This clone was counted once. The genes are TRBV30 and TRBJ2-6; no firm D call. V lost 0 bases and J lost 0, with 9 bases in between. The CDR3 is 16 residues long. Per the germline V gene, CDR1 is GTSNPN and CDR2 is SVGIG (reference sequence). CDR3 sequence (DNA): TGTGCCTGGAGTGTACCCGGTTTCTCTGGGGCCAACGTCCTGACTTTC. It codes for CAWSVPGFSGANVLTF.

The chain links TRBV10-3 to TRBJ1-6; 9 bases line up with TRBD1. V dropped 6 bases and J dropped 7; count of bases not matched to a gene: 4. Germline values: CDR1 ENHRY, CDR2 SYGVKD. CDR3 length: 14 residues. The CDR3 loop is CAIRWTGENSPLHF. In nucleotides, the CDR3 is TGTGCCATCAGGTGGACAGGGGAAAATTCACCCCTCCACTTT.

The chain couples TRBV10-3 to TRBJ2-5, with D perhaps given as TRBD1 or TRBD2 (5 bases each). The CDR3 covers 15 residues. The V gene's germline CDR1 is ENHRY and CDR2 SYGVKD. Trimming removed 4 bases at V and 2 bases at J, with 14 bases between. CDR3 loop: CAISARDGRQETQYF. Written as DNA, the CDR3 is TGTGCCATCAGTGCCCGGGACGGACGTCAAGAGACCCAGTACTTC.

The chain carries TRBV6-5 and TRBJ1-4; no clear D gene. V lost 7 bases and J lost 3, with 15 bases in between. The CDR3 runs to 15 residues. Germline loops: CDR1 MNHEY, CDR2 SVGAGI. In nucleotides, the CDR3 is TGTGCCAGCAACAACTACGGCTCGCCTAATGAAAAACTGTTTTTT. Translated: CASNNYGSPNEKLFF.

The chain is built from TRBV6-9 and TRBJ2-5; D may be TRBD2 (5 bases). CDR3 length: 13 residues. V was trimmed by 6 bases and J by 13 bases, leaving 21 bases between them. Looked up from germline, CDR1 is MNHGY and CDR2 is SVAAGI. DNA of the CDR3: TGTGCCAGCAGACGCGCGGCTAGCCTCGAAAGGTACTTC. Translation: CASRRAASLERYF.

The rearrangement uses TRBV5-1 and TRBJ2-7, with TRBD1 identical over 7 bases. CDR1 and CDR2 from the germline V gene are SGHRS and YFSETQ. The CDR3 is 17 amino acids. Trimming at V came to 1 base and at J to 0 bases, leaving 10 bases not matched to a gene. CDR3 loop: CASSLNRRQGISYEQYF. The DNA for the CDR3 is TGCGCCAGCAGCTTGAATCGTCGACAGGGCATCTCCTACGAGCAGTACTTC.

The genes are TRBV13 and TRBJ2-1, with D unclear. CDR1 is PRHDT and CDR2 is FYEKMQ in the germline V gene (reference sequence). This CDR3 is 13 amino acids long. V dropped 1 base and J dropped 2 bases, with 3 bases sitting between them. The CDR3 protein is CASSLVAYNEQFF. DNA for the CDR3: TGTGCCAGCAGCTTAGTGGCCTACAATGAGCAGTTCTTC.

DNA of the CDR3: TGTGCCAGCAGCGTAGACTCTGAGGTGACCCAGTACTTC. Amino acids: CASSVDSEVTQYF. V gene TRBV13 combines with J gene TRBJ2-5; D is unclear. Trimming cost V 5 bases and J 7 bases, with 14 bases left between them. Per the germline V gene, CDR1 is PRHDT and CDR2 is FYEKMQ (reference sequence). The CDR3 contains 13 residues.

The rearrangement uses TRBV7-9 and TRBJ1-2; tentatively, D is TRBD1 (5 bases). The CDR3 is made up of 13 amino acids. Germline V CDR1 and CDR2: SEHNR, FQNEAQ (reference sequence). The ends were cut back, 6 bases at V and 8 bases at J, with 16 bases in the middle. The CDR3 here is CASSTLGARGYTF. The CDR3 DNA is TGTGCCAGCAGTACCCTCGGGGCGAGGGGCTACACCTTC.

The chain joins TRBV21-1 to TRBJ1-1. TRBV21-1 constitutes a pseudogene. CDR3 length: 13 residues. CDR3 nucleotide sequence: TGTGCCAGCAGCAAAGACCGAGACCGTGAAGCTTTCTTT. Amino acids: CASSKDRDREAFF.

Here the CDR3 reads CASSGAGRGEQYF. As DNA, the CDR3 is TGTGCCAGCAGTGGGGCCGGGCGGGGCGAGCAGTACTTC. V and J are TRBV6-6 and TRBJ2-7, with D maybe TRBD2 (6 bases). Germline CDR1 MNHNY, CDR2 SVGAGI (reference sequence). V shed 5 bases and J shed 6 bases, with 14 bases lying between them. The CDR3 covers 13 residues.

The rearrangement links TRBV5-1 to TRBJ2-5; 10 bases fit TRBD1. This CDR3 is built from 15 residues. After removal of 2 bases from V and 5 bases from J, the junction contained 6 bases not matched to a gene. Germline V CDR1 and CDR2: SGHRS, YFSETQ. CDR3 coding DNA: TGCGCCAGCAGCTTAAGGGACAGGGGCGGGGAGACCCAGTACTTC. It specifies CASSLRDRGGETQYF.

This clone occurred once. J is TRBJ2-3 and V is TRBV6-5; D is possibly TRBD1 or TRBD2 (5 bases each). CDR3 length: 12 amino acids. The V gene's germline CDR1 is MNHEY and CDR2 SVGAGI. The V and J ends lost 8 bases and 4 bases respectively, with 10 bases between them. CDR3 DNA: TGTGCCAGCGGGGGAGTGTCAGATACGCAGTATTTT. Translation: CASGGVSDTQYF.

This clone occurred a few times. The V and J genes are TRBV11-2 and TRBJ1-1, with D maybe TRBD1 (6 bases). This CDR3 comprises 14 residues. Germline loops: CDR1 SGHAT, CDR2 FQNNGV. V lost 5 bases and J lost 7, with 17 bases in between. The CDR3 nucleotides are TGTGCCAGCAGCGTCCCAGGGGTAAAGGGTGAAGCTTTCTTT. Translation gives CASSVPGVKGEAFF.

This chain joins TRBV5-6 and TRBJ1-4; no definite D call. Germline CDR1 is SGHDT and CDR2 is YYEEEE. V gave up 1 base and J gave up 7 bases, with 17 bases separating them. The CDR3 is 16 amino acids. For the CDR3, the DNA is TGTGCCAGCAGCTTGAGGGCGGGCCCCGTTTCTGAAAAACTGTTTTTT. This sequence encodes CASSLRAGPVSEKLFF.

The chain joins TRBV30 to TRBJ2-6; D may be TRBD1 (5 bases). Germline values: CDR1 GTSNPN, CDR2 SVGIG (reference sequence). This CDR3 region has 14 residues. The ends were cut back, 1 base at V and 1 base at J, with 5 bases in the middle. CDR3 DNA: TGTGCCTGGAGTGCAGGGTCTGGGGCCAACGTCCTGACTTTC. It encodes CAWSAGSGANVLTF.

The chain is built from TRBV30 and TRBJ1-4, with 9 bases matching TRBD1. Germline V gene sequence: CDR1 GTSNPN, CDR2 SVGIG (reference sequence). The V gene end was trimmed by 2 bases and the J gene end by 8 bases; junction bases not matched to a gene: 9. The CDR3 loop spans 15 amino acids. The CDR3 nucleotides read TGTGCCTGGAGTTTGTCCGGGACAGGGAACGAAAAACTGTTTTTT. It encodes CAWSLSGTGNEKLFF.